This TCR beta chain emerged from a study of blood T cell repertoires in COVID-19. Study-wide background: The analysed material was cDNA or gDNA that came from T cells, B-cell-depleted T cells, or PBMCs.

Original processing methods: Reference gene primer amplification in the assay estimated nucleated cell counts. The table came from immunoSEQ multiplex PCR; TCRdb's copy has only in-frame clones and leaves some out. V and J calls and clone size come straight from that table; D and trimming were deduced from the DNA. The sample lists around 43,000 clones; approximately 86% were seen once. This CDR3 is 14 amino acids long. Germline trimming cut 7 bases from V and 0 bases from J; bases unmatched to any gene: 6. CDR1 and CDR2 from the germline V gene are SGHTA and FQGNSA. The chain has TRBV7-2 and TRBJ2-7, with 7 bases identical to TRBD1. The sequenced sample was peripheral blood. This TCR was sampled from a man in his fifties in a cohort sampled during active COVID-19. The CDR3 protein is CASISDRSSYEQYF. The CDR3 DNA sequence: TGTGCCAGCATCTCGGACAGGAGCTCCTACGAGCAGTACTTC.